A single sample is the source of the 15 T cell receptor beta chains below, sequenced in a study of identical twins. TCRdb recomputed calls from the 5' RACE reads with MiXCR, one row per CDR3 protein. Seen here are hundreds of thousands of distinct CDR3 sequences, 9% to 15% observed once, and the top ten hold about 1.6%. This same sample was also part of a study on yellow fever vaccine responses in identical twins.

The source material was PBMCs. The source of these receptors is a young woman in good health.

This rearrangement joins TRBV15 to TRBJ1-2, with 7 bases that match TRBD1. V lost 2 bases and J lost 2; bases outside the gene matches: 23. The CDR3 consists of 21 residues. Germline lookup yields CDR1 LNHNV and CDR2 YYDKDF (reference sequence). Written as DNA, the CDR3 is TGTGCCACCAGCAGACTACCTGGTTTTCTAGGGAACAGGGGTACAAACTATGGCTACACCTTC. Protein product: CATSRLPGFLGNRGTNYGYTF.

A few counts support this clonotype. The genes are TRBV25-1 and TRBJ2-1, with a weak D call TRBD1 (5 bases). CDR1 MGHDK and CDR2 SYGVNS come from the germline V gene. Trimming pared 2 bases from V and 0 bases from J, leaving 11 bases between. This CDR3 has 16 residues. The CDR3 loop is CASSEPGLSSYNEQFF. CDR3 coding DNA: TGTGCCAGCAGTGAACCAGGGCTTAGCTCCTACAATGAGCAGTTCTTC.

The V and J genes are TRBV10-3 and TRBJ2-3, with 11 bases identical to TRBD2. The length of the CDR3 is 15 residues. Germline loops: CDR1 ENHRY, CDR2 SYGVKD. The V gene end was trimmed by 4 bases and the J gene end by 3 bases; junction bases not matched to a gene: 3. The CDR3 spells CAISALAGETDTQYF. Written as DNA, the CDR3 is TGTGCCATCAGTGCACTAGCGGGAGAGACAGATACGCAGTATTTT.

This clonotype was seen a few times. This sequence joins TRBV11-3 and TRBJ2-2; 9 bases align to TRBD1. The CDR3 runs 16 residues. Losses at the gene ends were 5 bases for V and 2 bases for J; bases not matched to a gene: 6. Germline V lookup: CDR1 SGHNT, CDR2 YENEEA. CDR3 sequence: CASSPGGQGNTGELFF. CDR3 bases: TGTGCCAGCAGCCCGGGGGGACAGGGAAACACCGGGGAGCTGTTTTTT.

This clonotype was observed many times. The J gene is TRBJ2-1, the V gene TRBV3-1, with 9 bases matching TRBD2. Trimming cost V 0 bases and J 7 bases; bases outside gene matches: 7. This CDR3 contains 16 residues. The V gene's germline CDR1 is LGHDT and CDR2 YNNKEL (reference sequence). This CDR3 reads CASSQDLAGGPNEQFF. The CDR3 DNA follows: TGTGCCAGCAGCCAAGATCTGGCGGGGGGGCCAAATGAGCAGTTCTTC.

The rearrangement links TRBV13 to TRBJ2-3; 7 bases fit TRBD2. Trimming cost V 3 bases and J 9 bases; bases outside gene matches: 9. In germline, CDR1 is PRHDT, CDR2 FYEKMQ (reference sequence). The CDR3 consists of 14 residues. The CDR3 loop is CASSFPGGELTQYF. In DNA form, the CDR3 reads TGTGCCAGCAGCTTTCCTGGGGGGGAACTGACGCAGTATTTT.

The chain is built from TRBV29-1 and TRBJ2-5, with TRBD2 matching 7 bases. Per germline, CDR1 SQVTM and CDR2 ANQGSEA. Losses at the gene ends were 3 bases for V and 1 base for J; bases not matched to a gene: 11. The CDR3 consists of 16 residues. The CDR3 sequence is CSVEVPLAETQETQYF. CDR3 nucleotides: TGCAGCGTTGAGGTGCCCCTAGCGGAGACCCAAGAGACCCAGTACTTC.

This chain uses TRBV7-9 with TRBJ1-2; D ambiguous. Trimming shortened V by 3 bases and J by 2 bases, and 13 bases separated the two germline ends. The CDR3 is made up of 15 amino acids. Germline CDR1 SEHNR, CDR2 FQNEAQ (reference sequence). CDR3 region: CASSFGQSTNYGYTF. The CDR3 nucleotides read TGTGCCAGCAGCTTTGGCCAGAGTACCAACTATGGCTACACCTTC.

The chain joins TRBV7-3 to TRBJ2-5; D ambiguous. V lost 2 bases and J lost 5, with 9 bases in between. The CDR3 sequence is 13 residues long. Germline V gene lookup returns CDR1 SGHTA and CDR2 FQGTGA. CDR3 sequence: CASSLGNLETQYF. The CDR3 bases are TGTGCCAGCAGCTTAGGCAATCTTGAGACCCAGTACTTC.

CDR3 protein: CASSYSERDEQYF. The CDR3 coding sequence is TGTGCCAGCAGTTACTCTGAGCGGGACGAGCAGTACTTC. The chain recombines TRBV6-5 with TRBJ2-7; weak D call: TRBD2 (6 bases). V was pared by 0 bases and J by 5 bases, with 8 bases between. CDR1 is MNHEY and CDR2 is SVGAGI in the germline V gene. The CDR3 covers 13 residues.

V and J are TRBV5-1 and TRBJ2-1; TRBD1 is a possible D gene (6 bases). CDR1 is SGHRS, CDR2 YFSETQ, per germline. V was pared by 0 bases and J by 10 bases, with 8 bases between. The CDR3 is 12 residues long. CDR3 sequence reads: CASSLDREEQFF. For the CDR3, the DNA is TGCGCCAGCAGCTTGGACAGGGAGGAGCAGTTCTTC.

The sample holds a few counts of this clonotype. The CDR3 bases are TGTGCCAGCAGCGAAACCGGGACCAGCGAGCAGTACTTC. It yields the protein CASSETGTSEQYF. The chain carries TRBV9 and TRBJ2-7; the D gene could be TRBD1 or TRBD2 (5 bases each). The CDR3 runs 13 residues. Trimming removed 3 bases from V and 6 bases from J, with 13 bases in between. Germline CDR1 reads SGDLS; CDR2 reads YYNGEE.

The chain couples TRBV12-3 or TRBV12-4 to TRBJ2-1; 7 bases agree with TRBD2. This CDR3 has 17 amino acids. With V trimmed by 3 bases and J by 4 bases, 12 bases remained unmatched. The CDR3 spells CASSFWAGPSGYNEQFF. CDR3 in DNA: TGTGCCAGCAGTTTCTGGGCTGGGCCTAGCGGATACAATGAGCAGTTCTTC.

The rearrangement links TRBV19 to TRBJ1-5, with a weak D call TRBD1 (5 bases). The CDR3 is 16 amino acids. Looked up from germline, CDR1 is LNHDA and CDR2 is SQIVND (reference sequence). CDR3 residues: CASRRGSVYSNQPQHF. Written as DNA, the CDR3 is TGTGCTAGCCGCCGGGGGTCTGTGTATAGCAATCAGCCCCAGCATTTT.

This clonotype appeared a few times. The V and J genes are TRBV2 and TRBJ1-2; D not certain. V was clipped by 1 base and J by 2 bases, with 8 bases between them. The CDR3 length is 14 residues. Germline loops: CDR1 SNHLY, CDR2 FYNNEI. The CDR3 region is CASSEVARNYGYTF. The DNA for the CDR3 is TGTGCCAGCAGTGAAGTAGCTCGAAACTATGGCTACACCTTC.